This T cell receptor beta chain was identified during a study of CD8 T cells in Susac syndrome. This clonotype was detected a few times. Between the trimmed V and J ends, which lost 1 base and 2 bases, there was a span of 10 bases. The CDR3 is made up of 14 amino acids. Germline V gene sequence: CDR1 SGHDT, CDR2 YYEEEE. An input of about 0.5 to 1 ug of RNA was subjected to reverse transcription using random hexamers. MiXCR, run by TCRdb on the immunoSEQ multiplex PCR reads, gives a single entry per CDR3 protein. The repertoire includes tens of thousands of distinct CDR3 sequences, approximately 94% of them detected once, and under 0.6% sits in the top ten.

This TCR came from a human donor with multiple sclerosis. This chain connects TRBV5-6 to TRBJ2-7; a weak D match, TRBD2 (6 bases). The sequenced material came from CD8+ T cells from PBMCs. The CDR3 nucleotides are TGTGCCAGCAGCTTGCCAGGGAGGACCTACGAGCAGTACTTC. Encoded protein: CASSLPGRTYEQYF.